Below are 5 T cell receptor beta chains sequenced from a single sample in a study of lymphopenia after photon versus proton radiotherapy. Profiling relied on immunoSEQ multiplex PCR, and the TCRdb table lists in-frame clones only, not all of them. Among 150,000 to 200,000 clones, 80% to 90% were seen once, and the ten largest hold approximately 4.8%. The starting material was peripheral blood, obtained from a patient treated with photon-based radiotherapy. These receptors were obtained from a man aged 50 to 59 with gastric cancer.

V and J are TRBV7-7 and TRBJ2-1; D may correspond to TRBD1 or TRBD2 (5 bases each). Germline V gene data show CDR1 as SSHAT and CDR2 as FNYEAQ (reference sequence). V lost 5 bases, J lost 0 bases, and 14 bases lay in between. The CDR3 runs to 16 residues. The CDR3 sequence is CASSLGDDSSYNEQFF. CDR3 in DNA: TGTGCCAGCAGCCTGGGGGACGACAGCTCCTACAATGAGCAGTTCTTC.

This chain uses TRBV27 with TRBJ2-1; 11 nucleotides match TRBD1. V trimming: 7 bases; J trimming: 9 bases; junction bases outside the gene matches: 17. CDR3 length: 17 amino acids. Germline V gene sequence: CDR1 MNHEY, CDR2 SMNVEV (reference sequence). The CDR3 is CASKGTGGLVYEGEQFF. In DNA form, the CDR3 reads TGTGCCAGCAAAGGGACAGGGGGACTAGTGTATGAGGGTGAGCAGTTCTTC.

This clone came up once. A much larger clone is a single base away; this may be a read error. The J gene is TRBJ2-7, the V gene TRBV7-8; tentatively, D is TRBD2 (6 bases). Between the trimmed V and J ends, which lost 1 base and 0 bases, there was a span of 7 bases. Germline values: CDR1 SGHVS, CDR2 FQNEAQ. CDR3 size: 14 residues. For the CDR3, the DNA is TGTGCCAGCAGCTTAGGCGGGATCTCCTACGAGCAGTACTTC. This sequence encodes CASSLGGISYEQYF.

This chain uses TRBV7-3 with TRBJ2-5, with D uncertain. The CDR3 is made up of 13 amino acids. CDR1 and CDR2 from the germline V gene are SGHTA and FQGTGA. Trimming removed 5 bases from V and 4 bases from J, with 11 bases in between. In DNA, the CDR3 is TGTGCCAGCAGCGCACCTGGCGGAGAGACCCAGTACTTC. This translates into CASSAPGGETQYF.

V is TRBV7-9 and J is TRBJ2-7, with D perhaps matching TRBD1 (5 bases). Germline values: CDR1 SEHNR, CDR2 FQNEAQ (reference sequence). The CDR3 runs 11 residues. Trimming removed 8 bases at V and 9 bases at J, with 14 bases between. The CDR3 coding sequence is TGTGCCAGCGCCTCGCAGGGCGGGCAGTACTTC. Protein: CASASQGGQYF.